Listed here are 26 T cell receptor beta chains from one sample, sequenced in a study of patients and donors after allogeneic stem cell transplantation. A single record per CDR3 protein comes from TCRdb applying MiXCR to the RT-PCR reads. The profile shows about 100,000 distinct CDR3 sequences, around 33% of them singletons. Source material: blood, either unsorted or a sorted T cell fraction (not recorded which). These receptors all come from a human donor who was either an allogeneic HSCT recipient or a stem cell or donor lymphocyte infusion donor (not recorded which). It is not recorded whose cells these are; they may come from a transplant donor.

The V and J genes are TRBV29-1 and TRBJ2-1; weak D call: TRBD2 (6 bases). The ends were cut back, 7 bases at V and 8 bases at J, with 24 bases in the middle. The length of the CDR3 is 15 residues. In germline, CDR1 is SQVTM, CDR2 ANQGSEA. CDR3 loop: CSARLGRQGIYEQFF. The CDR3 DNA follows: TGCAGCGCACGACTAGGGCGCCAAGGGATCTATGAGCAGTTCTTC.

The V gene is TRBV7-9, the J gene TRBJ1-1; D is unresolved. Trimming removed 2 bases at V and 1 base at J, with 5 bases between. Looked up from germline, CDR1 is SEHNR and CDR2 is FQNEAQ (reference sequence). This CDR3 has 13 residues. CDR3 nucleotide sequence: TGTGCCAGCAGCTTATCCGGGAACACTGAAGCTTTCTTT. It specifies CASSLSGNTEAFF.

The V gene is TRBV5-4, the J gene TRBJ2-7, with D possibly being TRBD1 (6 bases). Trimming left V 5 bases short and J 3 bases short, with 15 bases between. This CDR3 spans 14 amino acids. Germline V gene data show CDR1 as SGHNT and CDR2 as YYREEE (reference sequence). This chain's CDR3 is CASSHRVGDYEQYF. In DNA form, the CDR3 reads TGTGCCAGCAGTCACAGGGTCGGGGACTACGAGCAGTACTTC.

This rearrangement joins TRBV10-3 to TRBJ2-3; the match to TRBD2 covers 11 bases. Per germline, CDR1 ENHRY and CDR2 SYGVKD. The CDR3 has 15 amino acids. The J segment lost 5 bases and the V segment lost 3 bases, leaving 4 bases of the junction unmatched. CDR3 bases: TGTGCCATCAGTGACTCTAGCGGGAGGCTAGATACGCAGTATTTT. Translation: CAISDSSGRLDTQYF.

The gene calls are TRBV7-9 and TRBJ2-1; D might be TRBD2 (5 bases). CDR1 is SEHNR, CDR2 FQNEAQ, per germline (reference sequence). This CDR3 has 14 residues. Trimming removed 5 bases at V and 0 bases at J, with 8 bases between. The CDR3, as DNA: TGTGCCAGCAGCGCTAGCTACTCCTACAATGAGCAGTTCTTC. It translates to CASSASYSYNEQFF. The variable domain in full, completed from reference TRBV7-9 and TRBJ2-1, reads DTGVSQNPRHKITKRGQNVTFRCDPISEHNRLYWYRQTLGQGPEFLTYFQNEAQLEKSRLLSDRFSAERPKGSFSTLEIQRTEQGDSAMYLCASSASYSYNEQFFGPGTRLTVL.

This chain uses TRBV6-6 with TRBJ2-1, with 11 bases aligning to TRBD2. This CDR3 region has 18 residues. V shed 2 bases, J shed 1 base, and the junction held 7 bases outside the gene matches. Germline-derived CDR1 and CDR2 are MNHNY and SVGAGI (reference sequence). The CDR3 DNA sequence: TGTGCCAGCAGTTACCTTCGGACTAGCGGGCAATCCTACAATGAGCAGTTCTTC. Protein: CASSYLRTSGQSYNEQFF.

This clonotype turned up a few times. The CDR3 sequence: CASSWTPPRTGGWQPQHF. In DNA, the CDR3 is TGTGCCAGCAGCTGGACCCCCCCGCGAACAGGGGGTTGGCAGCCCCAGCATTTT. The chain uses TRBV6-2 or TRBV6-3 and TRBJ1-5; 8 bases align to TRBD1. This CDR3 region has 18 residues. Germline lookup yields CDR1 MNHEY and CDR2 SVGEGT. V shed 6 bases and J 7 bases; nucleotides not matched to a gene: 20.

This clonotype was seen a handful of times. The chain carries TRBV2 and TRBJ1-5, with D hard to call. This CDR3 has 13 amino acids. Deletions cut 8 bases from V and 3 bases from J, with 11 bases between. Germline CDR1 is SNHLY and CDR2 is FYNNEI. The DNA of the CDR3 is TGTGCCAGCCGAGCTCAAATCAATCAGCCCCAGCATTTT. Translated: CASRAQINQPQHF.

This CDR3 reads CSAREEGRQPQHF. As DNA, the CDR3 is TGCAGTGCTAGAGAGGAGGGGAGGCAGCCCCAGCATTTT. V gene TRBV20-1 combines with J gene TRBJ1-5; TRBD1 is a possible D gene (5 bases). CDR3 length equals 13 residues. V shed 0 bases and J shed 7 bases, with 10 bases lying between them. In germline, CDR1 is DFQATT, CDR2 SNEGSKA (reference sequence).

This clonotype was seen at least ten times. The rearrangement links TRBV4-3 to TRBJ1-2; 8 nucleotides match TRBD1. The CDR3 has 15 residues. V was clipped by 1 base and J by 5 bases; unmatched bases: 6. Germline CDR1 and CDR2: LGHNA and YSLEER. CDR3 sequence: CASSQVSGGRYGYTF. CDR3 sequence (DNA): TGCGCCAGCAGCCAAGTTTCAGGGGGCCGTTATGGCTACACCTTC.

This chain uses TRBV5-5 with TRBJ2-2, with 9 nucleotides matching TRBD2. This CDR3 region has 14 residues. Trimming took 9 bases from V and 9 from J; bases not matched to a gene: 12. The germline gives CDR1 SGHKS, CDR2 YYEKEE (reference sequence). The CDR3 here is CATGTSNIARELFF. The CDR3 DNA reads TGTGCCACCGGGACTAGCAATATTGCCCGGGAGCTGTTTTTT. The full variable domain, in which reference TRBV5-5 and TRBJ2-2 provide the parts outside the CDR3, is DAGVTQSPTHLIKTRGQQVTLRCSPISGHKSVSWYQQVLGQGPQFIFQYYEKEERGRGNFPDRFSARQFPNYSSELNVNALLLGDSALYLCATGTSNIARELFFGEGSRLTVL.

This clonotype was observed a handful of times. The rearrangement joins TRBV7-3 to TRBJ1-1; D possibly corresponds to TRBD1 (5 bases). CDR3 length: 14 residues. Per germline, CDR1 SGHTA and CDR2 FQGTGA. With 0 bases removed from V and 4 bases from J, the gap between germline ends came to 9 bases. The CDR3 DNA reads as TGTGCCAGCAGCTTAACGCCGGGGGGCACTGAAGCTTTCTTT. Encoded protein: CASSLTPGGTEAFF.

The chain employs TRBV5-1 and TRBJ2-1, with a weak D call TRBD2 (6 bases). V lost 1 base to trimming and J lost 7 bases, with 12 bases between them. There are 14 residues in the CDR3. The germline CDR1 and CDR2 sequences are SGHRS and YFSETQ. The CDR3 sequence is CASSLPSEVNEQFF. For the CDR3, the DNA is TGCGCCAGCAGCTTGCCTAGCGAGGTAAATGAGCAGTTCTTC.

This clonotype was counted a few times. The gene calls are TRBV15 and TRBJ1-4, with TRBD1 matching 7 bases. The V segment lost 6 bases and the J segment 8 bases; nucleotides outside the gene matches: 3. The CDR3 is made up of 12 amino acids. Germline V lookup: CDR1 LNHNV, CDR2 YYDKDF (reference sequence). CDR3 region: CATSNRGEKLFF. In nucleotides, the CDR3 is TGTGCCACCAGTAACAGGGGCGAAAAACTGTTTTTT.

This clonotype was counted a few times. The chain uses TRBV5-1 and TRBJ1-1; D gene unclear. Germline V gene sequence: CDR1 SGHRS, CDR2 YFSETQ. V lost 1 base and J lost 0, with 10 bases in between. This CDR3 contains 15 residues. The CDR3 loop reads CASSLPSGMNTEAFF. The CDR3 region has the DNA TGCGCCAGCAGCTTGCCGTCAGGCATGAACACTGAAGCTTTCTTT.

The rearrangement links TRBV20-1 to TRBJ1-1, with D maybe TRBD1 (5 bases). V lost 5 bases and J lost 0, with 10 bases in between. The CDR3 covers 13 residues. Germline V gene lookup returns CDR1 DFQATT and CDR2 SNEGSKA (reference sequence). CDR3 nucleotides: TGCAGTGCTGCAGGGCCTATGAACACTGAAGCTTTCTTT. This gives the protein CSAAGPMNTEAFF.

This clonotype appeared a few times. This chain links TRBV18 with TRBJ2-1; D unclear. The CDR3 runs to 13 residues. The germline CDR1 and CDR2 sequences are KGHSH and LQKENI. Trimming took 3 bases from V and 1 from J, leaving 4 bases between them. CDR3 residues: CASSPGSYNEQFF. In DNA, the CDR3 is TGTGCCAGCTCACCGGGTTCCTACAATGAGCAGTTCTTC.

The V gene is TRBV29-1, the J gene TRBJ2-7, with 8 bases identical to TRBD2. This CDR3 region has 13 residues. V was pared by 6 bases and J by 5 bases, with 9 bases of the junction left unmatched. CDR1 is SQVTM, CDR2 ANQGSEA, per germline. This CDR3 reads CSVGRGLRNEQYF. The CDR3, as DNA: TGCAGCGTCGGGAGGGGTTTGAGGAACGAGCAGTACTTC.

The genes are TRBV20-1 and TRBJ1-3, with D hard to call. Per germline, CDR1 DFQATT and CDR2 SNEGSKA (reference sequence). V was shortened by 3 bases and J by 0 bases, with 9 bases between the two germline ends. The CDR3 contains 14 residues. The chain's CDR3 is CSASKRDSGNTIYF. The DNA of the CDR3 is TGCAGTGCTAGTAAGAGAGACTCTGGAAACACCATATATTTT.

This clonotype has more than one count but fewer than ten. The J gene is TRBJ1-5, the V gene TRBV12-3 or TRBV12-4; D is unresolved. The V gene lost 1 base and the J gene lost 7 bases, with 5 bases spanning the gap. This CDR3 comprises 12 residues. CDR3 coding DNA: TGTGCCAGCAGTTTAGACGAGCAGCCCCAGCATTTT. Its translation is CASSLDEQPQHF.

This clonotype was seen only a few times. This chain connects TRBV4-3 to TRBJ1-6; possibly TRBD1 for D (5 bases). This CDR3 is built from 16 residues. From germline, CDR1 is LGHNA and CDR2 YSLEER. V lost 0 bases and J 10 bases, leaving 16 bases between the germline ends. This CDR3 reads CASSQDSGQGGSPLHF. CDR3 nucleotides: TGCGCCAGCAGCCAAGATAGCGGGCAGGGAGGATCACCCCTCCACTTT.

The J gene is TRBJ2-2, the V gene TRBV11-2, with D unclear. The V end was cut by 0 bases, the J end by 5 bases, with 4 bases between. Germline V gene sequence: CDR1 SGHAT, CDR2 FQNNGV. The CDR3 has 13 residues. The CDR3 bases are TGTGCCAGCAGCTTAGAGGGTACCGGGGAGCTGTTTTTT. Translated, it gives CASSLEGTGELFF.

Here the CDR3 reads CSAPLAGEGTDTQYF. CDR3 nucleotides: TGCAGTGCTCCATTAGCGGGAGAGGGCACAGATACGCAGTATTTT. This chain links TRBV20-1 with TRBJ2-3; 9 positions match TRBD2. This CDR3 has 15 residues. Germline assignment: CDR1 DFQATT and CDR2 SNEGSKA (reference sequence). The V and J ends lost 5 bases and 1 base, in that order; junction bases with no gene match: 7.

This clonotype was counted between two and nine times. DNA of the CDR3: TGTGCCAGCAGGGGACAGGGGGCGAGCACTGAAGCTTTCTTT. Translating gives CASRGQGASTEAFF. V and J are TRBV12-3 or TRBV12-4 and TRBJ1-1, with 12 positions matching TRBD1. CDR3 length equals 14 residues. The ends lost 6 bases at V and 4 bases at J; junction bases unmatched: 3.

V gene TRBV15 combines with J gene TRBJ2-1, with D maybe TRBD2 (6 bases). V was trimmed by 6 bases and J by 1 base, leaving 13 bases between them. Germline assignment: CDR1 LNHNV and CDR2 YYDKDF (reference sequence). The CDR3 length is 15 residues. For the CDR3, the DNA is TGTGCCACCAGTAAAGGGACTCAATCCTACAATGAGCAGTTCTTC. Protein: CATSKGTQSYNEQFF.

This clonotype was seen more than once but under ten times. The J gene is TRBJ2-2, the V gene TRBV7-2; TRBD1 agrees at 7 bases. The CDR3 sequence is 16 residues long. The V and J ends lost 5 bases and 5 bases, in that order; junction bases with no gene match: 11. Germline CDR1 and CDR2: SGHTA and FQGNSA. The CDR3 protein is CASSPTTGLQTGELFF. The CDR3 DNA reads TGTGCCAGCAGCCCGACGACAGGGCTTCAGACCGGGGAGCTGTTTTTT. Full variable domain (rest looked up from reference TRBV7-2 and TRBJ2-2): GAGVSQSPSNKVTEKGKDVELRCDPISGHTALYWYRQSLGQGLEFLIYFQGNSAPDKSGLPSDRFSAERTGGSVSTLTIQRTQQEDSAVYLCASSPTTGLQTGELFFGEGSRLTVL.